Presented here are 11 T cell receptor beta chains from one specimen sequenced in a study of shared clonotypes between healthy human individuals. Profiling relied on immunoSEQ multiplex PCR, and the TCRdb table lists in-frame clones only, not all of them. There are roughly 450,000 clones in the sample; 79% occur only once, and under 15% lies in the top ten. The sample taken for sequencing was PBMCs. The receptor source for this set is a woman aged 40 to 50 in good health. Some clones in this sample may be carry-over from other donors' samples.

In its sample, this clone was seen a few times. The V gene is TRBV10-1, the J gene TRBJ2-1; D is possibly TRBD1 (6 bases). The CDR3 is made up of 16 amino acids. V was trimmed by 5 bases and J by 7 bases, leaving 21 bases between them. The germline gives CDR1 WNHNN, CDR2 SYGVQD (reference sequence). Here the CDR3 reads CASSLGGEQGKNEQFF. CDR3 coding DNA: TGCGCCAGCAGTCTCGGTGGAGAGCAGGGGAAGAATGAGCAGTTCTTC.

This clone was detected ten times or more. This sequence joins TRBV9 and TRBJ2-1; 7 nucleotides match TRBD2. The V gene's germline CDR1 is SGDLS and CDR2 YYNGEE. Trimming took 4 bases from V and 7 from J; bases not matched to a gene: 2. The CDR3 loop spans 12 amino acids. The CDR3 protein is CASSPRENEQFF. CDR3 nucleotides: TGTGCCAGCAGCCCGCGGGAGAATGAGCAGTTCTTC.

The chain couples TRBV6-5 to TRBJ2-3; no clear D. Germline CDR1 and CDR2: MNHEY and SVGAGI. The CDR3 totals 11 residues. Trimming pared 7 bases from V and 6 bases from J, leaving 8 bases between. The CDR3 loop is CASTKADTQYF. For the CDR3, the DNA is TGTGCCAGCACCAAAGCGGATACGCAGTATTTT.

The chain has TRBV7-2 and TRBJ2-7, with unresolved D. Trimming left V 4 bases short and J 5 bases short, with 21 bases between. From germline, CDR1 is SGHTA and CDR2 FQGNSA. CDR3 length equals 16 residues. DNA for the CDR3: TGTGCCAGCAGCTCACTGGACGGCTTTTCATTTGACGAGCAGTACTTC. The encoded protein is CASSSLDGFSFDEQYF. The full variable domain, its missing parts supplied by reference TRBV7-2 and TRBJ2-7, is GAGVSQSPSNKVTEKGKDVELRCDPISGHTALYWYRQSLGQGLEFLIYFQGNSAPDKSGLPSDRFSAERTGGSVSTLTIQRTQQEDSAVYLCASSSLDGFSFDEQYFGPGTRLTVT.

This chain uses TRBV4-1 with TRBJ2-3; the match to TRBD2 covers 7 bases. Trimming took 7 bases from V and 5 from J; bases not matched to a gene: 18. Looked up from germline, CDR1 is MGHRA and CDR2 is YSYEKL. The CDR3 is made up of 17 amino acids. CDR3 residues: CASTKGFRREWVDTQYF. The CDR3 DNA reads TGCGCCAGCACCAAGGGGTTCCGGCGGGAGTGGGTAGATACGCAGTATTTT.

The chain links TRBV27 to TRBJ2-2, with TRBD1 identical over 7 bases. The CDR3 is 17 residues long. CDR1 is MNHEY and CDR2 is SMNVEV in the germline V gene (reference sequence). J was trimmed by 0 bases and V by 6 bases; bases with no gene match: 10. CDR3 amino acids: CASSTTGWESNTGELFF. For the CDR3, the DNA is TGTGCCAGCAGCACGACAGGGTGGGAATCGAACACCGGGGAGCTGTTTTTT.

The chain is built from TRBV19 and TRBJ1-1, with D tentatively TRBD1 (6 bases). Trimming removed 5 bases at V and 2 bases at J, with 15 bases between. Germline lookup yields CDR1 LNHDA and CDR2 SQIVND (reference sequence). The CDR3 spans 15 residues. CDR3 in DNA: TGTGCCAGTAGTTTCGTCGACAGGCCTAACACTGAAGCTTTCTTT. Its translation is CASSFVDRPNTEAFF.

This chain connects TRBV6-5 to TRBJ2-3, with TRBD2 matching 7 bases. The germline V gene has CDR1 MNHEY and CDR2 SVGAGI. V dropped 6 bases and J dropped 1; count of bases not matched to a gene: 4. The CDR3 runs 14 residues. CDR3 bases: TGTGCCAGCAGGGGGGGGTTCGGCACAGATACGCAGTATTTT. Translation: CASRGGFGTDTQYF.

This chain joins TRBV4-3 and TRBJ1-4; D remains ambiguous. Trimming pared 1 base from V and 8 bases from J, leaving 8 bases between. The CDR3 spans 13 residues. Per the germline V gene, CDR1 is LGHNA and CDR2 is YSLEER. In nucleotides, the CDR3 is TGCGCCAGCAGCCAAGTGGCGGGCGAAAAACTGTTTTTT. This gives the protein CASSQVAGEKLFF.

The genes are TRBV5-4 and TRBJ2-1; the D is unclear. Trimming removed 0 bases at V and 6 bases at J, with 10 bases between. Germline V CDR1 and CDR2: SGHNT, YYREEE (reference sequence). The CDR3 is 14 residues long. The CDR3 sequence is CASSLGLGANEQFF. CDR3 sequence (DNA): TGTGCCAGCAGCTTGGGGTTAGGCGCCAATGAGCAGTTCTTC.

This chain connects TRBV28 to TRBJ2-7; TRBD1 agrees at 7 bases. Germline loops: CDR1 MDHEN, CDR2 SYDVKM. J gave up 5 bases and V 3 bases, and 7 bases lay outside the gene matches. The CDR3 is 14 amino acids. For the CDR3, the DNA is TGTGCCAGCAGTTTTCGACAGGGTTTCCACGAGCAGTACTTC. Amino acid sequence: CASSFRQGFHEQYF. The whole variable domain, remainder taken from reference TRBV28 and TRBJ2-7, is DVKVTQSSRYLVKRTGEKVFLECVQDMDHENMFWYRQDPGLGLRLIYFSYDVKMKEKGDIPEGYSVSREKKERFSLILESASTNQTSMYLCASSFRQGFHEQYFGPGTRLTVT.